Below are 12 T cell receptor beta chains sequenced from a single sample in a study of shared clonotypes between healthy human individuals. The data were produced by immunoSEQ multiplex PCR, yet TCRdb's version contains in-frame clones alone and is incomplete. The data contain around 1.4 million clones, approximately 98.5% of them singletons. The source material was naive CD4+ T cells sorted from blood. As for subset: CD45RA+ positively selected. Receptors originate from a man aged 25 to 45 in good health.

The V call is TRBV5-1, the J call TRBJ2-5; D not resolved. Germline assignment: CDR1 SGHRS and CDR2 YFSETQ. The CDR3 loop spans 14 amino acids. Trimming pared 6 bases from V and 1 base from J, leaving 13 bases between. The CDR3 reads CASMVSHSQETQYF. CDR3 DNA: TGCGCCAGCATGGTATCGCATTCCCAAGAGACCCAGTACTTC.

The rearrangement joins TRBV11-3 to TRBJ2-2; D not certain. CDR3 length: 14 amino acids. Trimming removed 1 base from V and 4 bases from J, with 7 bases in between. Germline CDR1 is SGHNT and CDR2 is YENEEA. CDR3 amino acids: CASSLVPVTGELFF. Here the CDR3 DNA reads TGTGCCAGCAGCTTAGTTCCAGTCACCGGGGAGCTGTTTTTT.

The chain employs TRBV11-3 and TRBJ2-1, with 10 bases aligning to TRBD2. V lost 1 base, J lost 5 bases, and 14 bases stayed unmatched. The CDR3 length is 19 residues. Germline V gives CDR1 SGHNT, CDR2 YENEEA. CDR3 loop: CASSLAGASGSGENNEQFF. CDR3 bases: TGTGCCAGCAGCTTAGCAGGGGCTAGCGGGAGTGGGGAAAACAATGAGCAGTTCTTC.

The chain joins TRBV6-6 to TRBJ2-7, with no clear D. The V and J ends lost 7 bases and 0 bases respectively, with 16 bases between them. Germline V lookup: CDR1 MNHNY, CDR2 SVGAGI (reference sequence). There are 15 residues in the CDR3. This CDR3 reads CASTKPVLSSYEQYF. The CDR3 nucleotides read TGTGCCAGCACCAAGCCAGTCTTGAGCTCCTACGAGCAGTACTTC.

This rearrangement joins TRBV5-4 to TRBJ2-1; possible D gene TRBD2, 5 bases. Trimming left V 0 bases short and J 3 bases short, with 7 bases between. The CDR3 runs to 14 residues. Germline V gene sequence: CDR1 SGHNT, CDR2 YYREEE (reference sequence). The CDR3 is CASSLERSYNEQFF. The CDR3 DNA reads TGTGCCAGCAGCTTGGAGCGGAGCTACAATGAGCAGTTCTTC.

This clone was seen once. The chain has TRBV7-2 and TRBJ1-1; 7 bases fit TRBD1. CDR1 is SGHTA and CDR2 is FQGNSA in the germline V gene. After removal of 1 base from V and 1 base from J, the junction contained 0 bases not matched to a gene. The CDR3 runs to 14 residues. The DNA of the CDR3 is TGTGCCAGCAGCTTAGGGACAGGGAACACTGAAGCTTTCTTT. Encoded protein: CASSLGTGNTEAFF.

The genes are TRBV7-2 and TRBJ2-3; possibly TRBD1 for D (6 bases). Per the germline V gene, CDR1 is SGHTA and CDR2 is FQGNSA. The CDR3 is 13 residues long. Trimming took off 4 bases at V and 4 bases at J, with 9 bases between the two ends. As DNA, the CDR3 is TGTGCCAGCAGCTATTACAGGGCAGATACGCAGTATTTT. Its translation is CASSYYRADTQYF.

Concerning this clone: This CDR3 is also generated by other DNA sequences in the sample. The chain recombines TRBV19 with TRBJ1-2; 9 nucleotides match TRBD1. V shed 3 bases, J shed 2 bases, and the junction held 1 base outside the gene matches. The germline V gene has CDR1 LNHDA and CDR2 SQIVND (reference sequence). The length of the CDR3 is 14 residues. The CDR3 loop is CASSIGQGNYGYTF. The CDR3 DNA reads as TGTGCCAGTAGTATTGGACAGGGGAACTATGGCTACACCTTC.

The J gene is TRBJ1-2, the V gene TRBV18; D may be TRBD1 (5 bases). Between the trimmed V and J ends, which lost 3 bases and 6 bases, there was a span of 23 bases. From germline, CDR1 is KGHSH and CDR2 LQKENI. The CDR3 has 17 residues. CDR3 in amino acids: CASSPQGGSGRMDGYTF. The DNA for the CDR3 is TGTGCCAGCTCACCCCAGGGAGGGTCGGGTCGGATGGATGGCTACACCTTC. The full variable domain, its missing parts supplied by reference TRBV18 and TRBJ1-2, is NAGVMQNPRHLVRRRGQEARLRCSPMKGHSHVYWYRQLPEEGLKFMVYLQKENIIDESGMPKERFSAEFPKEGPSILRIQQVVRGDSAAYFCASSPQGGSGRMDGYTFGSGTRLTVV.

The count of this clone is one. As DNA, the CDR3 is TGTGCCAGCAGCCCCCTAGCGGTCGCGAACACCGGGGAGCTGTTTTTT. Amino acids: CASSPLAVANTGELFF. The genes are TRBV9 and TRBJ2-2; 7 bases map to TRBD2. Losses at the gene ends were 4 bases for V and 0 bases for J; bases not matched to a gene: 6. Germline V gene sequence: CDR1 SGDLS, CDR2 YYNGEE. This CDR3 comprises 16 residues.

This clone was detected once. CDR3 DNA: TGTGCCAGCAGCTTTGCTTGGTCACGCAATGAGCAGTTCTTC. Its protein is CASSFAWSRNEQFF. This chain links TRBV7-9 with TRBJ2-1; D not resolved. Germline V gene lookup returns CDR1 SEHNR and CDR2 FQNEAQ (reference sequence). Trimming cost V 3 bases and J 6 bases, with 12 bases left between them. CDR3 length: 14 amino acids.

This clone occurred a few times. In the same sample, other DNA sequences code for this CDR3. The chain carries TRBV18 and TRBJ2-3; D gene unclear. The CDR3 is 12 amino acids. The germline CDR1 and CDR2 sequences are KGHSH and LQKENI. The V gene lost 6 bases and the J gene lost 0 bases, with 4 bases spanning the gap. The CDR3 region has the DNA TGTGCCAGCTCCCTTAGCACAGATACGCAGTATTTT. It yields the protein CASSLSTDTQYF.